This T cell receptor beta chain is from a study of blood T cell repertoires in COVID-19. As for the study in general: The United States, Italy and Spain were the sources of the acute and convalescent COVID-19 samples. T cells, B-cell-depleted T cells, or PBMCs supplied cDNA or gDNA.

V gave up 6 bases and J gave up 3 bases; unmatched junction bases: 5. This CDR3 comprises 15 residues. The germline gives CDR1 MNHEY, CDR2 SMNVEV (reference sequence). Cohorts were determined from participant-reported clinical history. Authors' methods: Reference gene primer amplification yielded estimated nucleated cell counts. The table came from immunoSEQ multiplex PCR; TCRdb's copy has only in-frame clones and leaves some out. V and J calls and clone size are as listed in that table; D and trimming were resolved from the DNA. The table lists 200,000 to 250,000 clones, 65% to 85% of them singletons, with about 7% in the top ten.

The sequenced sample was PBMCs or T cells enriched from blood (not recorded which). This chain links TRBV27 with TRBJ2-2; 9 bases map to TRBD1. The sequence came from a woman aged 40 to 55 who had recovered from COVID-19. CDR3 nucleotide sequence: TGTGCCAGCAGACTACGGACAGGGGACACCGGGGAGCTGTTTTTT. It translates to CASRLRTGDTGELFF.